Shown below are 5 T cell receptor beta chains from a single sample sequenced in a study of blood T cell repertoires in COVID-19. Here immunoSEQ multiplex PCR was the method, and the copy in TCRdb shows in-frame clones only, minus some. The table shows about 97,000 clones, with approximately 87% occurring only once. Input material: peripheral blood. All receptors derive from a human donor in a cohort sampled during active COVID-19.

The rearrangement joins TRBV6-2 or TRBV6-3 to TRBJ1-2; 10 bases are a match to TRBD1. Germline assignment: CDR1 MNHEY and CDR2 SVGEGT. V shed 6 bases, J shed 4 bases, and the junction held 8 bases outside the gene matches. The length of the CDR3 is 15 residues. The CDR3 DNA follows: TGTGCCAGCAGCGCCAGACAGGGGGCGGTCTATGGCTACACCTTC. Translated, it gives CASSARQGAVYGYTF.

The chain's CDR3 is CASSTGGVLFGYTF. The CDR3 nucleotides read TGTGCCAGTAGTACAGGGGGCGTCTTATTTGGCTACACCTTC. The chain has TRBV19 and TRBJ1-2; 8 bases match TRBD1. This CDR3 comprises 14 residues. V shed 4 bases, J shed 7 bases, and the junction held 8 bases outside the gene matches. Germline values: CDR1 LNHDA, CDR2 SQIVND (reference sequence).

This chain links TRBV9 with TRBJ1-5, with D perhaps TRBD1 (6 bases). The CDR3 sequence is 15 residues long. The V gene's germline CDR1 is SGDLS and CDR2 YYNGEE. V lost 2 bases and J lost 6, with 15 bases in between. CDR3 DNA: TGTGCCAGCAGCGTGTCACCCGACAGGTCTCAGCCCCAGCATTTT. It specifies CASSVSPDRSQPQHF.

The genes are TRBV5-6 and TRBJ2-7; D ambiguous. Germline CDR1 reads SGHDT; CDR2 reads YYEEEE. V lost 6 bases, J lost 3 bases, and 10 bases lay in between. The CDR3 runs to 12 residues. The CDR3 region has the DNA TGTGCCAGCACCCTCCTCGGCTACGAGCAGTACTTC. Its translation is CASTLLGYEQYF.

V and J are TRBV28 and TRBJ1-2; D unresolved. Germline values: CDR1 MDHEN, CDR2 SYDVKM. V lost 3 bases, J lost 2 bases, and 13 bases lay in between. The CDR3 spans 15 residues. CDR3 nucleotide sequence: TGTGCCAGCAGTTTCTCTTACGCCAGAAACTATGGCTACACCTTC. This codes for CASSFSYARNYGYTF.